This TCR beta chain was captured by sequencing in a study of shared clonotypes between healthy human individuals. The J segment lost 4 bases and the V segment lost 5 bases, leaving 5 bases of the junction unmatched. The CDR3 totals 15 residues. The germline CDR1 and CDR2 sequences are SGHRS and YFSETQ. Measured with immunoSEQ multiplex PCR; TCRdb has only the in-frame clones, and not every one. Of roughly 2.2 million clones listed, roughly 92% were seen once; the top ten hold around 0.4%. This TCR derives from a young man in good health. Some clones in this sample may be carry-over from other donors' samples. The chain joins TRBV5-1 to TRBJ2-1, with 11 bases identical to TRBD2. Specimen: naive CD4+ T cells from PBMCs. As for subset: CD45RA+ positively selected. The CDR3 DNA follows: TGCGCCAGCAGTAACGGGACTAGCGGATACAATGAGCAGTTCTTC. Translation: CASSNGTSGYNEQFF.